This T cell receptor (beta chain) stems from a study of T cell changes during pregnancy in multiple sclerosis. Here immunoSEQ multiplex PCR was the method, and the copy in TCRdb shows in-frame clones only, minus some. The sample shows roughly 35,000 clones, under 95% of them seen only once. Trimming took off 6 bases at V and 4 bases at J, with 18 bases between the two ends. CDR3 length: 14 residues. The germline V gene has CDR1 SQVTM and CDR2 ANQGSEA. The material was CD4+ T cells from peripheral blood mononuclear cells, obtained after pregnancy. The V call is TRBV29-1, the J call TRBJ1-1, with D possibly being TRBD1 (6 bases). The sequence derives from a female donor with multiple sclerosis, enrolled in a pregnancy study. CDR3 in amino acids: CSVAGGQGSTEAFF. In DNA, the CDR3 is TGCAGCGTCGCCGGGGGGCAGGGGAGCACTGAAGCTTTCTTT.